These T cell receptor beta chains were read from a single sample in a study of T cells in Graves' hyperthyroidism and ophthalmopathy. MiXCR, applied by TCRdb to the multiplex PCR reads, yields one record per CDR3 protein. Counted here are some 460,000 distinct CDR3 sequences, 15% to 19% occurring once; the ten biggest clones make up over 7.5%. Material for sequencing was blood. The source of these receptors is a young woman with Graves' hyperthyroidism. CDR3s leave out the opening cysteine and the closing phenylalanine or tryptophan. The order of the fields is V gene, clone size, D gene, CDR3 protein. A D gene is named only where the DNA matches it firmly. Rows give clone size only sometimes, using once, few, many, or a class for an expanded clone.

TRBV7-2,few,.,ASSQVSGTGELF
TRBV20-1,many,.,SARPPGSSTDTQY
TRBV19,many,.,ASSPWSNQPQH
TRBV7-3,many,TRBD2,ASSLSTGGPSDTQY
TRBV3-1,many,TRBD2,ASSQASSGRSNEQF
TRBV19,.,TRBD2,ASSIRLAGRTDTQY
TRBV20-1,many,.,SARDYPKYEQY
TRBV29-1,many,TRBD1,SAGTGNEKLF
TRBV27,many,TRBD1,ASRPNQGVNQPQH
TRBV7-3,many,TRBD2,ASSLSGGSSHEQF
TRBV24-1,many,.,ATSGRTVHNEQF
TRBV7-9,many,.,ASSLVLDSKVY
TRBV20-1,few,.,SARAAGEKLF
TRBV18,many,TRBD1,ASSPPGQGLRATNYGYT
TRBV13,many,TRBD2,ASSQTSGLTYEQY
TRBV2,.,.,ASRSLNEKLF
TRBV2,many,.,ASRHRVGTEAF
TRBV27,.,TRBD2,ASSKGTSGGIDTQY
TRBV2,many,TRBD1,ASSLGRQGRH
TRBV9,.,.,ASSVGRDSYNSPLH
TRBV9,.,TRBD2,ASSPTSGSVITDTQY
TRBV5-1,many,TRBD1,ASSFVPGQVAPEQF